The 28 T cell receptor beta chains listed next were all sequenced from one sample in a study of response to subunit inactivated influenza vaccine. One entry per CDR3 protein, called by TCRdb with MiXCR from the RT-PCR reads. The data contain more than 700,000 distinct CDR3 sequences, less than 25% of them singletons. The material sequenced was PBMCs from blood, taken approximately 5 days after vaccination. The receptors originated from a man in his fifties who received an inactivated influenza vaccine.

The chain links TRBV12-3 or TRBV12-4 to TRBJ2-3; 10 nucleotides match TRBD2. The ends lost 6 bases at V and 5 bases at J; junction bases unmatched: 8. The CDR3 length is 15 residues. The CDR3 coding sequence is TGTGCCAGCAGACAAGCGGGGGGGCTTAAAGATACGCAGTATTTT. Its protein product is CASRQAGGLKDTQYF.

A few counts support this clonotype. In nucleotides, the CDR3 is TGTGCCAGCAGCCAACGAGGACTAGCGGGGCGGCGACCTCAAGAGACCCAGTACTTC. This encodes CASSQRGLAGRRPQETQYF. The chain recombines TRBV3-1 with TRBJ2-5; TRBD2 matches 12 bases. J lost 2 bases, V lost 2 bases, and 12 bases had no gene match. CDR3 size: 19 residues. CDR1 and CDR2 from the germline V gene are LGHDT and YNNKEL (reference sequence).

The table lists this clonotype with a few counts. CDR3 bases: TGTGCCAGTAGTCCGGGACTAGCGGGAGGGATCCGGGAGCAGTTCTTC. It yields the protein CASSPGLAGGIREQFF. The chain employs TRBV19 and TRBJ2-1; 16 bases line up with TRBD2. The J segment lost 10 bases and the V segment lost 5 bases, leaving 8 bases of the junction unmatched. Germline loops: CDR1 LNHDA, CDR2 SQIVND (reference sequence). CDR3 length equals 16 residues.

V is TRBV20-1 and J is TRBJ2-1; D is perhaps TRBD1 (8 bases). The V gene's germline CDR1 is DFQATT and CDR2 SNEGSKA (reference sequence). Between the trimmed V and J ends, which lost 2 bases and 7 bases, there was a span of 21 bases. CDR3 size: 16 residues. CDR3 residues: CSARQGAGGGRNEQFF. The CDR3 bases are TGCAGTGCTAGACAGGGGGCTGGCGGGGGAAGGAATGAGCAGTTCTTC.

This chain connects TRBV3-1 to TRBJ2-1; 11 nucleotides agree with TRBD2. There are 15 residues in the CDR3. V gave up 1 base and J gave up 10 bases; unmatched junction bases: 6. Germline V lookup: CDR1 LGHDT, CDR2 YNNKEL (reference sequence). CDR3 nucleotides: TGTGCCAGCAGCCAAGTATCTAGCGGGAGGAGAGAGCAGTTCTTC. Protein sequence: CASSQVSSGRREQFF.

This clonotype was found a few times. J is TRBJ2-5 and V is TRBV20-1; maybe TRBD2 (6 bases). The ends were cut back, 7 bases at V and 5 bases at J, with 17 bases in the middle. The length of the CDR3 is 13 residues. The germline gives CDR1 DFQATT, CDR2 SNEGSKA (reference sequence). The CDR3 loop reads CSGPGLPKETQYF. The CDR3 DNA follows: TGCAGTGGGCCGGGACTCCCGAAGGAGACCCAGTACTTC.

This clonotype was seen ten or more times. The chain has TRBV20-1 and TRBJ2-7, with 11 bases that match TRBD2. J gave up 2 bases and V 0 bases, and 3 bases lay outside the gene matches. Germline CDR1 and CDR2: DFQATT and SNEGSKA (reference sequence). The length of the CDR3 is 15 residues. CDR3: CSARDGTSGTYEQYF. The CDR3 region has the DNA TGCAGTGCTAGAGACGGGACTAGCGGAACCTACGAGCAGTACTTC.

This clonotype was detected only a few times. This sequence joins TRBV20-1 and TRBJ2-1, with TRBD2 as a possible D gene (5 bases). The V and J ends lost 5 bases and 0 bases respectively, with 11 bases between them. The germline V gene encodes CDR1 DFQATT and CDR2 SNEGSKA (reference sequence). This CDR3 has 14 amino acids. The CDR3 nucleotides are TGCAGTGCTCTTGAGGGTCCCTCCTACAATGAGCAGTTCTTC. Its translation: CSALEGPSYNEQFF.

The table lists this clonotype with a few counts. The chain couples TRBV4-3 to TRBJ2-1, with D perhaps TRBD1 (6 bases). Germline CDR1 LGHNA, CDR2 YSLEER. This CDR3 comprises 16 residues. V lost 1 base and J 1 base, leaving 11 bases between the germline ends. DNA of the CDR3: TGCGCCAGCAGCCAAGTCGTGCAGGGGTCCTACAATGAGCAGTTCTTC. This sequence encodes CASSQVVQGSYNEQFF.

In this sample, this clonotype turned up a few times. The rearrangement joins TRBV18 to TRBJ2-3, with D unresolved. CDR3 length: 13 amino acids. The V and J ends lost 3 bases and 5 bases respectively, with 9 bases between them. The germline CDR1 and CDR2 sequences are KGHSH and LQKENI. The CDR3 DNA reads TGTGCCAGCTCACCTTCCAGAGAAGATACGCAGTATTTT. Translating gives CASSPSREDTQYF.

This clonotype was recorded a few times. This chain uses TRBV20-1 with TRBJ1-1; maybe TRBD1 (5 bases). V gave up 3 bases and J gave up 3 bases, with 11 bases separating them. CDR3 length equals 13 residues. CDR1 is DFQATT, CDR2 SNEGSKA, per germline (reference sequence). The CDR3 loop reads CSASYRLDTEAFF. CDR3 DNA: TGCAGTGCTAGCTACAGGTTGGACACTGAAGCTTTCTTT.

There are a few counts of this clonotype. The V gene is TRBV11-2, the J gene TRBJ2-7; TRBD2 might be the D (7 bases). Trimming cost V 5 bases and J 4 bases, with 18 bases left between them. Germline V gene data show CDR1 as SGHAT and CDR2 as FQNNGV. The CDR3 is 15 residues long. CDR3 DNA: TGTGCCAGCAGCCCGGAATCCGGGGGGCCGTACGAGCAGTACTTC. Its translation: CASSPESGGPYEQYF.

This clonotype has only a few counts. The J gene is TRBJ1-3, the V gene TRBV4-3; D call uncertain. Germline V gives CDR1 LGHNA, CDR2 YSLEER. This CDR3 contains 16 residues. V lost 0 bases, J lost 0 bases, and 9 bases lay in between. The CDR3 is CASSQDRRTSGNTIYF. The CDR3 coding sequence is TGCGCCAGCAGCCAAGATCGGCGTACCTCTGGAAACACCATATATTTT.

CDR3 sequence reads: CATRETGFTEAFF. The CDR3 bases are TGTGCCACCAGGGAGACAGGGTTCACTGAAGCTTTCTTT. This rearrangement joins TRBV24-1 to TRBJ1-1; 7 bases map to TRBD1. This CDR3 region has 13 residues. Germline CDR1 and CDR2: KGHDR and SFDVKD. Trimming took 7 bases from V and 4 from J; bases not matched to a gene: 5.

This clonotype was picked up a small number of times. The J gene is TRBJ1-1, the V gene TRBV5-1, with D possibly matching TRBD1 (5 bases). The ends were cut back, 4 bases at V and 0 bases at J, with 10 bases in the middle. CDR1 and CDR2 from the germline V gene are SGHRS and YFSETQ. CDR3 length: 14 amino acids. CDR3: CASSGGDVNTEAFF. DNA of the CDR3: TGCGCCAGCAGCGGAGGGGATGTGAACACTGAAGCTTTCTTT.

The V gene is TRBV7-9, the J gene TRBJ2-1; 7 nucleotides align to TRBD2. The germline V gene has CDR1 SEHNR and CDR2 FQNEAQ (reference sequence). Trimming at V came to 11 bases and at J to 10 bases, leaving 8 bases not matched to a gene. CDR3 length: 11 residues. The CDR3 region has the DNA TGTGCCTCCTTGCGGGGGATAGAGCAGTTCTTC. Translation: CASLRGIEQFF.

CDR3 residues: CASSLSLRGGYEQYF. As DNA, the CDR3 is TGTGCCAGCAGTTTATCGCTGAGGGGGGGGTATGAGCAGTACTTC. The chain combines TRBV27 with TRBJ2-7, with D possibly TRBD2 on 7 matching bases. The CDR3 consists of 15 residues. Germline CDR1 MNHEY, CDR2 SMNVEV (reference sequence). Trimming pared 0 bases from V and 7 bases from J, leaving 16 bases between.

This clonotype was seen repeatedly, ten times or more. The rearrangement links TRBV20-1 to TRBJ2-3, with TRBD2 matching 11 bases. Germline CDR1 DFQATT, CDR2 SNEGSKA (reference sequence). The CDR3 has 13 residues. V shed 7 bases and J 2 bases; nucleotides not matched to a gene: 2. The CDR3 reads CSVTSGNTDTQYF. The CDR3 coding sequence is TGCAGTGTGACTAGCGGGAACACAGATACGCAGTATTTT.

The V gene is TRBV7-9, the J gene TRBJ2-5; D not certain. Trimming stripped 2 bases from V and 3 bases from J, with 10 bases between. Germline CDR1 and CDR2: SEHNR and FQNEAQ (reference sequence). The CDR3 runs 14 residues. The CDR3 region is CASSLSQVKETQYF. As DNA, the CDR3 is TGTGCCAGCAGCTTAAGTCAGGTTAAAGAGACCCAGTACTTC.

The sample holds a few counts of this clonotype. This rearrangement joins TRBV27 to TRBJ2-7, with no clear D. The CDR3 contains 15 residues. Germline V lookup: CDR1 MNHEY, CDR2 SMNVEV (reference sequence). V was pared by 5 bases and J by 4 bases, with 18 bases between. Written as DNA, the CDR3 is TGTGCCAGCAGTGCAAGGTGGACGGGTTCGTACGAGCAGTACTTC. This encodes CASSARWTGSYEQYF.

This clonotype was detected only a few times. The chain has TRBV5-1 and TRBJ1-6; the D gene is possibly TRBD1 (6 bases). Trimming shortened V by 4 bases and J by 0 bases, and 20 bases separated the two germline ends. The CDR3 sequence is 19 residues long. Germline values: CDR1 SGHRS, CDR2 YFSETQ. Written as DNA, the CDR3 is TGCGCCAGCAGCCGCGGAAGAGACAGGTTAAGCTCCTATAATTCACCCCTCCACTTT. The encoded protein is CASSRGRDRLSSYNSPLHF.

The chain is built from TRBV6-1 and TRBJ1-2; a weak D match, TRBD1 (6 bases). Between the trimmed V and J ends, which lost 7 bases and 5 bases, there was a span of 20 bases. The V gene's germline CDR1 is MNHNS and CDR2 SASEGT. The CDR3 is 15 residues long. CDR3 loop: CASKLDSLYFYGYTF. CDR3 bases: TGTGCCAGCAAACTGGACAGCTTATACTTTTATGGCTACACCTTC.

This clonotype was detected a few times. The chain couples TRBV5-1 to TRBJ2-5; no clear D gene. This CDR3 has 15 amino acids. Germline V gene data show CDR1 as SGHRS and CDR2 as YFSETQ. V was shortened by 0 bases and J by 5 bases, with 14 bases between the two germline ends. CDR3 sequence: CASSLGVGYSETQYF. As DNA, the CDR3 is TGCGCCAGCAGCTTGGGGGTTGGGTACTCGGAGACCCAGTACTTC.

This clonotype has a handful of counts. The rearrangement uses TRBV10-3 and TRBJ2-1, with D maybe TRBD1 (6 bases). The CDR3 runs to 17 residues. CDR1 and CDR2 from the germline V gene are ENHRY and SYGVKD. Trimming stripped 0 bases from V and 5 bases from J, with 17 bases between. CDR3 residues: CAISESNPGQPNNEQFF. CDR3 nucleotide sequence: TGTGCCATCAGTGAGTCGAACCCGGGACAACCTAACAATGAGCAGTTCTTC.

In its sample, this clonotype was seen a few times. This chain connects TRBV29-1 to TRBJ2-1; TRBD2 matches 12 bases. V was clipped by 4 bases and J by 5 bases; unmatched bases: 12. Germline CDR1 SQVTM, CDR2 ANQGSEA. The CDR3 consists of 17 residues. In DNA, the CDR3 is TGCAGCGTTGGAGCCCTTTTGACTAGCGGGAGTAACAATGAGCAGTTCTTC. It is translated as CSVGALLTSGSNNEQFF.

The chain uses TRBV7-6 and TRBJ1-2; TRBD1 is a possible D gene (6 bases). The germline V gene encodes CDR1 SGHVS and CDR2 FNYEAQ. The CDR3 is made up of 15 amino acids. The ends were cut back, 5 bases at V and 3 bases at J, with 16 bases in the middle. The CDR3 coding sequence is TGTGCCAGCAGCCGATTTCCGGGGGCGGACTATGGCTACACCTTC. Its protein is CASSRFPGADYGYTF.

A few counts support this clonotype. The chain uses TRBV7-2 and TRBJ2-7; either TRBD1 or TRBD2 may supply D (5 bases each). Trimming removed 2 bases from V and 0 bases from J, with 17 bases in between. Germline CDR1 SGHTA, CDR2 FQGNSA. The CDR3 totals 17 residues. This chain's CDR3 is CASSLTYRAGSSYEQYF. The CDR3 DNA follows: TGTGCCAGCAGCTTAACTTATCGGGCAGGGAGCTCCTACGAGCAGTACTTC. Complete variable domain (other parts from reference TRBV7-2 and TRBJ2-7): GAGVSQSPSNKVTEKGKDVELRCDPISGHTALYWYRQSLGQGLEFLIYFQGNSAPDKSGLPSDRFSAERTGGSVSTLTIQRTQQEDSAVYLCASSLTYRAGSSYEQYFGPGTRLTVT.

This clonotype showed up just a few times. V gene TRBV12-3 or TRBV12-4 combines with J gene TRBJ1-5; D is unresolved. The length of the CDR3 is 16 residues. V was pared by 5 bases and J by 6 bases, with 20 bases between. The CDR3 region is CASSLRVPQSGQPQHF. Written as DNA, the CDR3 is TGTGCCAGCAGTCTCCGGGTCCCTCAATCGGGTCAGCCCCAGCATTTT.